These 9 T cell receptor beta chains came from one sample sequenced in a study of vaccination and CD4 T cells after COVID-19. Sample treatment: approximately nine-day PBMC culture with coronavirus spike peptide pools or control peptides (ViraFEST assay). Antigen specificity for these receptors is unknown. The Oncomine TCR Beta short-read assay was applied to DNA of cultured CD4+ T cells. TCRdb passed the PCR reads through MiXCR, listing each CDR3 protein once. The sample carries around 13,000 distinct CDR3 sequences, about 56% recorded once. The specimen sequenced was CD4+ T cells from blood, cultured in vitro. Receptors were obtained from a human donor who had recovered from COVID-19.

The gene calls are TRBV20-1 and TRBJ1-2, with 9 bases aligning to TRBD1. This CDR3 comprises 14 residues. The germline CDR1 and CDR2 sequences are DFQATT and SNEGSKA (reference sequence). After removal of 1 base from V and 6 bases from J, the junction contained 6 bases not matched to a gene. The CDR3 reads CSARGTGDSHGYTF. In DNA, the CDR3 is TGCAGTGCTAGAGGGACAGGGGACTCCCATGGCTACACCTTC.

This clonotype was seen more than once but under ten times. The chain carries TRBV7-8 and TRBJ1-5; 7 bases agree with TRBD1. This CDR3 spans 15 amino acids. V lost 2 bases, J lost 9 bases, and 10 bases stayed unmatched. In germline, CDR1 is SGHVS, CDR2 FQNEAQ. CDR3 sequence (DNA): TGTGCCAGCAGCTTACAACAGGGGACCCTAGGGCCCCAGCATTTT. Its translation: CASSLQQGTLGPQHF.

This clonotype was counted a single time. This chain connects TRBV7-6 to TRBJ1-6; 8 nucleotides match TRBD1. The CDR3 is 14 residues long. CDR1 is SGHVS, CDR2 FNYEAQ, per germline. V was pared by 7 bases and J by 7 bases, with 6 bases of the junction left unmatched. The CDR3 spells CASTNRGRNSPLHF. CDR3 sequence (DNA): TGTGCCAGCACTAACAGGGGGAGAAATTCACCCCTCCACTTT.

The sample holds a few counts of this clonotype. The chain joins TRBV7-6 to TRBJ2-1; 9 positions match TRBD1. The V gene's germline CDR1 is SGHVS and CDR2 FNYEAQ. Unmatched junction bases numbered 6, after V lost 4 bases and J lost 2 bases. This CDR3 spans 16 amino acids. CDR3 DNA: TGTGCCAGCAGCTCCTGGACAGGGGCGCCCTACAATGAGCAGTTCTTC. Its protein product is CASSSWTGAPYNEQFF.

DNA for the CDR3: TGTGCCAGCAAGGCCGAAGGTGAAGCTTTCTTT. It specifies CASKAEGEAFF. V gene TRBV28 combines with J gene TRBJ1-1; D remains unclear. The CDR3 consists of 11 residues. The ends were cut back, 7 bases at V and 7 bases at J, with 10 bases in the middle. CDR1 is MDHEN, CDR2 SYDVKM, per germline. The whole variable domain, remainder taken from reference TRBV28 and TRBJ1-1, is DVKVTQSSRYLVKRTGEKVFLECVQDMDHENMFWYRQDPGLGLRLIYFSYDVKMKEKGDIPEGYSVSREKKERFSLILESASTNQTSMYLCASKAEGEAFFGQGTRLTVV.

The rearrangement links TRBV6-5 to TRBJ2-7; D possibly corresponds to TRBD2 (6 bases). CDR1 MNHEY and CDR2 SVGAGI come from the germline V gene. V gave up 2 bases and J gave up 2 bases, with 10 bases separating them. This CDR3 region has 14 residues. The CDR3 loop is CASSYGGDPYEQYF. DNA of the CDR3: TGTGCCAGCAGTTACGGAGGGGACCCCTACGAGCAGTACTTC.

CDR3 coding DNA: TGTGCCAGCAGCCTGGACAGGGAGGCTGAAGCTTTCTTT. It yields the protein CASSLDREAEAFF. The chain uses TRBV11-1 and TRBJ1-1, with 8 positions matching TRBD1. V shed 5 bases and J 6 bases; nucleotides not matched to a gene: 5. The CDR3 has 13 residues. Germline V CDR1 and CDR2: SGHAT, FQDESV (reference sequence).

This clonotype has a single count. The chain carries TRBV6-2 or TRBV6-3 and TRBJ1-1; TRBD1 agrees at 11 bases. Trimming at V came to 2 bases and at J to 6 bases, leaving 17 bases not matched to a gene. The length of the CDR3 is 19 residues. Germline V gene data show CDR1 as MNHEY and CDR2 as SVGEGT. The CDR3, as DNA: TGTGCCAGCAGTTACGGGACAGGGGGTAATTCCTTCACGAGGGCTGAAGCTTTCTTT. It encodes CASSYGTGGNSFTRAEAFF.

The chain is built from TRBV5-1 and TRBJ2-5; D gene uncertain. Germline V gives CDR1 SGHRS, CDR2 YFSETQ. The length of the CDR3 is 12 residues. The V gene lost 0 bases and the J gene lost 5 bases, with 5 bases spanning the gap. The CDR3 protein is CASSLDWETQYF. The CDR3 DNA is TGCGCCAGCAGCTTGGATTGGGAGACCCAGTACTTC.